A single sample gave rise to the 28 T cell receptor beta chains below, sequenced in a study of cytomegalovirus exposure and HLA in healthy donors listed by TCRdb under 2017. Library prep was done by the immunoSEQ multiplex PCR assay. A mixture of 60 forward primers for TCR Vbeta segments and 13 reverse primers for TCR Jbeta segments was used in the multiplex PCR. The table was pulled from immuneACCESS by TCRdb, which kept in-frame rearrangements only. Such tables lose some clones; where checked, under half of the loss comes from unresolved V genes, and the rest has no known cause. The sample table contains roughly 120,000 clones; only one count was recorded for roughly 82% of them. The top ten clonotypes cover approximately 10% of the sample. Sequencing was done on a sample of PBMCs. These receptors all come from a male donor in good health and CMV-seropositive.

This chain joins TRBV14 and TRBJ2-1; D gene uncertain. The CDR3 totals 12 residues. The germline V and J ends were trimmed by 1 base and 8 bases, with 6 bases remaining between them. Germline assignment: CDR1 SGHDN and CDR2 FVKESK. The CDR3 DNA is TGTGCCAGCAGCCAAGTACGGTATGAGCAGTTCTTC. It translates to CASSQVRYEQFF.

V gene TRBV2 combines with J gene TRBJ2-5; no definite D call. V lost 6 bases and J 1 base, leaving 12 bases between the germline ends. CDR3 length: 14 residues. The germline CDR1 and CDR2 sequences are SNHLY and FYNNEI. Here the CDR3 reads CASRLLYIQETQYF. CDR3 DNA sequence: TGTGCCAGCAGATTACTATATATCCAAGAGACCCAGTACTTC.

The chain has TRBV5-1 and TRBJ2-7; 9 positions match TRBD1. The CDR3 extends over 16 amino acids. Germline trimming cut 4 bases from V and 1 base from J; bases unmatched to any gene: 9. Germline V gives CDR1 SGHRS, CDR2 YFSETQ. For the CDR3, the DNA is TGCGCCAGCAGCCTAACGCCGACAGGGGGATCCTACGAGCAGTACTTC. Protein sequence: CASSLTPTGGSYEQYF. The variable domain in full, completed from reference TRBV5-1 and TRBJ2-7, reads KAGVTQTPRYLIKTRGQQVTLSCSPISGHRSVSWYQQTPGQGLQFLFEYFSETQRNKGNFPGRFSGRQFSNSRSEMNVSTLELGDSALYLCASSLTPTGGSYEQYFGPGTRLTVT.

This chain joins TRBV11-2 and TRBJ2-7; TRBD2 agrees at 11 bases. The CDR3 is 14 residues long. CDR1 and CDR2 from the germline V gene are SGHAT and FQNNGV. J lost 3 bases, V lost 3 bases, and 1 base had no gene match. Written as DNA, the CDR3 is TGTGCCAGCAGCTTGACTAGCGGGAACTACGAGCAGTACTTC. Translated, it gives CASSLTSGNYEQYF.

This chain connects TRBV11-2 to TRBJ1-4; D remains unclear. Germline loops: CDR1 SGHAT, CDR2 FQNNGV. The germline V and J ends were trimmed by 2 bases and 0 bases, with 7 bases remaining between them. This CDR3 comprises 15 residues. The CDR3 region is CASSLSFATNEKLFF. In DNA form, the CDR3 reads TGTGCCAGCAGCTTATCATTTGCAACTAATGAAAAACTGTTTTTT. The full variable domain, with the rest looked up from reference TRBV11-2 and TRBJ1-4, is EAGVAQSPRYKIIEKRQSVAFWCNPISGHATLYWYQQILGQGPKLLIQFQNNGVVDDSQLPKDRFSAERLKGVDSTLKIQPAKLEDSAVYLCASSLSFATNEKLFFGSGTQLSVL.

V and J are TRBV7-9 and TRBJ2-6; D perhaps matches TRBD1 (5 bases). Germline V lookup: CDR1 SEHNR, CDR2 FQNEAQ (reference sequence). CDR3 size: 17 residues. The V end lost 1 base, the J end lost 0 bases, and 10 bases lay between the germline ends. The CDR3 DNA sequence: TGTGCCAGCAGCTTAGGACAGCGATTCTCTGGGGCCAACGTCCTGACTTTC. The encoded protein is CASSLGQRFSGANVLTF.

The CDR3 is CASSLGVTGYTEAFF. The CDR3 DNA reads TGTGCCAGCAGTTTAGGCGTAACAGGATACACTGAAGCTTTCTTT. V gene TRBV27 combines with J gene TRBJ1-1; tentative D call: TRBD1 (5 bases). Germline V gene lookup returns CDR1 MNHEY and CDR2 SMNVEV (reference sequence). V was cut by 2 bases and J by 3 bases, with 13 bases left in between. The CDR3 runs to 15 residues.

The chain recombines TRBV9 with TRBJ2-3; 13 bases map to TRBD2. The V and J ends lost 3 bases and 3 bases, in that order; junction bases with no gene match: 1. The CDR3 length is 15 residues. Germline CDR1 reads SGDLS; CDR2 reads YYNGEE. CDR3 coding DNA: TGTGCCAGCAGCGGGACTAGCGGGAGAACAGATACGCAGTATTTT. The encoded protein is CASSGTSGRTDTQYF.

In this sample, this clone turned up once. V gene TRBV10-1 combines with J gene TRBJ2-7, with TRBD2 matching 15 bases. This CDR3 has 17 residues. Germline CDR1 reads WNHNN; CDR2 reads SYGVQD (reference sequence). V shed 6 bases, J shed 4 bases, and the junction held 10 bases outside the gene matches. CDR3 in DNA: TGCGCCAGCAGAGCCCGGGGACTAGCGGGAGGTTGTTACGAGCAGTACTTC. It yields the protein CASRARGLAGGCYEQYF.

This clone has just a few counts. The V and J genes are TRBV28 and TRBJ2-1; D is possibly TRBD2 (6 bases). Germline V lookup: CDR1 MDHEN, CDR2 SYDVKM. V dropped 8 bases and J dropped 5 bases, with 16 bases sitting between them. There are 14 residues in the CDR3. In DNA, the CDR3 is TGTGCCAGCCCTCTATCGGGAGTCAACAATGAGCAGTTCTTC. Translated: CASPLSGVNNEQFF.

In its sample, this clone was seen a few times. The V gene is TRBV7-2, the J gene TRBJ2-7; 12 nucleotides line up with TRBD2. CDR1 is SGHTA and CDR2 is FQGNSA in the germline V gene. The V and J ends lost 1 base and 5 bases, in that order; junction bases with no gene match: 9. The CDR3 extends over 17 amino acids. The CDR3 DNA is TGTGCCAGCAGCTTAGTGACTAGCGGGAGTCGTCGGCACGAGCAGTACTTC. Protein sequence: CASSLVTSGSRRHEQYF.

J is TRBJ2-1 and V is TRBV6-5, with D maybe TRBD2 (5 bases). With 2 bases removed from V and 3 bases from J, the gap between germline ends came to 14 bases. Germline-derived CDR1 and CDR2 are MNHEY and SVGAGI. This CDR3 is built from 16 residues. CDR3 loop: CASSYAGNALYNEQFF. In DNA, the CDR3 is TGTGCCAGCAGTTACGCCGGGAACGCGCTCTACAATGAGCAGTTCTTC.

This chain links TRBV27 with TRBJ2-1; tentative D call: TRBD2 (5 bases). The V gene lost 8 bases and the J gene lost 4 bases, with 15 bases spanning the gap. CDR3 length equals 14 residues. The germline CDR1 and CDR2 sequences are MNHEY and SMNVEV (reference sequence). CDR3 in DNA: TGTGCCAGCTTCGCGGACGGGAATTACAATGAGCAGTTCTTC. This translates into CASFADGNYNEQFF.

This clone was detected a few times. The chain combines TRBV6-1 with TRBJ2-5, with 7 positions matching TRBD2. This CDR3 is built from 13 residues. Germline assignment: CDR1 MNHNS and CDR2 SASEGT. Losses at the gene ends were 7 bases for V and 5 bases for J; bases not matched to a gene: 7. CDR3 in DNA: TGTGCCAGCACTAGGGGAGGGTGGGAGACCCAGTACTTC. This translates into CASTRGGWETQYF.

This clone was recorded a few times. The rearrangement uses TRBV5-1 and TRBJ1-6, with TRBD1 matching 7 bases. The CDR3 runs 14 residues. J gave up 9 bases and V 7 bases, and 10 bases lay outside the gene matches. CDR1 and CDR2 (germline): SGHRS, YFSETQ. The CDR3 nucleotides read TGCGCCAGCGTCAAGGAGACAGGGAGTTCACCCCTCCACTTT. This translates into CASVKETGSSPLHF.

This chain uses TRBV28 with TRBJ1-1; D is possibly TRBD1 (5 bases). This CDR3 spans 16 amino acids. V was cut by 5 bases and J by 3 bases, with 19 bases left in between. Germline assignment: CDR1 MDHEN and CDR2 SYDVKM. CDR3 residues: CASSPPAGRVYTEAFF. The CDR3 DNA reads TGTGCCAGCAGTCCCCCGGCAGGGAGGGTGTACACTGAAGCTTTCTTT.

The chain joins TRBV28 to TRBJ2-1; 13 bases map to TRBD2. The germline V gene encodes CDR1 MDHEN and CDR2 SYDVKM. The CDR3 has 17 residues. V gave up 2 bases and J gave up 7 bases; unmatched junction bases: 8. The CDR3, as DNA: TGTGCCAGCAGTTTACAACTAGCGGGAGGGCCGGATAATGAGCAGTTCTTC. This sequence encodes CASSLQLAGGPDNEQFF.

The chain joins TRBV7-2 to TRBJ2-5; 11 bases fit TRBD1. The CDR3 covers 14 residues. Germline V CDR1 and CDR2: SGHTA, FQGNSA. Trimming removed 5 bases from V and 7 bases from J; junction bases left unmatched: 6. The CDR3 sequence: CASSPDRGQGTQYF. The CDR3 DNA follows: TGTGCCAGCAGCCCGGACAGGGGGCAGGGGACCCAGTACTTC.

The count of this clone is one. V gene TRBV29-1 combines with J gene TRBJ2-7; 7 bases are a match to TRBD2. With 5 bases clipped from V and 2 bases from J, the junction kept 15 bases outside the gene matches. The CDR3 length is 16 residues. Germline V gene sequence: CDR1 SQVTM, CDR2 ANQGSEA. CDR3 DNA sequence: TGCAGCGTTCAGTCAGTGGAATCCCGGGGGGCCTACGAGCAGTACTTC. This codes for CSVQSVESRGAYEQYF.

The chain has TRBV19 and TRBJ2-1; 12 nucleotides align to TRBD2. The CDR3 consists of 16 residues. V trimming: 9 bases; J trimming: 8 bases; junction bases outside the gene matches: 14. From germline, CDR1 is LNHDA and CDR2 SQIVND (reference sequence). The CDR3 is CASANYGLAGGHEQFF. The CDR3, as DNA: TGTGCCAGCGCAAACTATGGGCTAGCGGGGGGGCATGAGCAGTTCTTC.

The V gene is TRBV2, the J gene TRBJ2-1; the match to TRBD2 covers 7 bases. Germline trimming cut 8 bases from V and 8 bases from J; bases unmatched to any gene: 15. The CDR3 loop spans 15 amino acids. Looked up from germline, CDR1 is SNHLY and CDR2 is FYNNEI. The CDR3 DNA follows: TGTGCCAGCGCCGGGAGGTCGATTGGGATCGATGAGCAGTTCTTC. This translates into CASAGRSIGIDEQFF. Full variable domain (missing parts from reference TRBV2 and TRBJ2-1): EPEVTQTPSHQVTQMGQEVILRCVPISNHLYFYWYRQILGQKVEFLVSFYNNEISEKSEIFDDQFSVERPDGSNFTLKIRSTKLEDSAMYFCASAGRSIGIDEQFFGPGTRLTVL.

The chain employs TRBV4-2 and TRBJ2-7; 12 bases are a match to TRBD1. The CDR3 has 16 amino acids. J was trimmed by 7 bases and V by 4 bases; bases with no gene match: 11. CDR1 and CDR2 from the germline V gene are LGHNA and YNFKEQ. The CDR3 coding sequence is TGTGCCAGCAGCCGTACTCCGGGACAGGGGGCCGGGGAGCAGTACTTC. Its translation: CASSRTPGQGAGEQYF.

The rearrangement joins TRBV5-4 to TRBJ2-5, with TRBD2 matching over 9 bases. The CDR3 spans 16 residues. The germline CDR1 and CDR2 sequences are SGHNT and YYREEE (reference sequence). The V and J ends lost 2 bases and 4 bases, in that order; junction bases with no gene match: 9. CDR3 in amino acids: CASSFASGTAGETQYF. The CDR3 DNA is TGTGCCAGCAGCTTTGCTAGCGGGACAGCAGGAGAGACCCAGTACTTC. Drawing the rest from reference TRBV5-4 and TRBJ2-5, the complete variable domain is ETGVTQSPTHLIKTRGQQVTLRCSSQSGHNTVSWYQQALGQGPQFIFQYYREEENGRGNFPPRFSGLQFPNYSSELNVNALELDDSALYLCASSFASGTAGETQYFGPGTRLLVL.

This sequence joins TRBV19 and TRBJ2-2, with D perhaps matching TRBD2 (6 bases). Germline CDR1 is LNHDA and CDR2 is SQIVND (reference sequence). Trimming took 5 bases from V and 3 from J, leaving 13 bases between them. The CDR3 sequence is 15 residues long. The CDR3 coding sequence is TGTGCCAGTAGTTTTGGAGGGTCCTACACCGGGGAGCTGTTTTTT. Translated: CASSFGGSYTGELFF.

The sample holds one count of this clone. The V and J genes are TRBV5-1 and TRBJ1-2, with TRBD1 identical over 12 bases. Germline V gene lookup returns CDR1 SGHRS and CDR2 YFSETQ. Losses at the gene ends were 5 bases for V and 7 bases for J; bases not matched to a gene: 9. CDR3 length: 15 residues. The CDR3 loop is CASSPTGQGARGYTF. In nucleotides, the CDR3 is TGCGCCAGCAGTCCAACGGGACAGGGGGCCCGTGGCTACACCTTC.

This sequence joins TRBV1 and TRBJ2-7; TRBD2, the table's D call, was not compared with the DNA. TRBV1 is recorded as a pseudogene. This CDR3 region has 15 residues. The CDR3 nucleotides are TGCACCAGCACCCACCCCTGTCGGGAGAGGAACGAGCAGTACTTC. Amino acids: CTSTHPCRERNEQYF.

CDR3 nucleotides: TGTGCCACCAGCAGAGCCGCTATTACTAGCGGGGACAATGAGCAGTTCTTC. Translating it yields CATSRAAITSGDNEQFF. The rearrangement links TRBV15 to TRBJ2-1; TRBD2 matches 10 bases. Per the germline V gene, CDR1 is LNHNV and CDR2 is YYDKDF (reference sequence). V trimming: 1 base; J trimming: 5 bases; junction bases outside the gene matches: 8. This CDR3 is 17 amino acids long.

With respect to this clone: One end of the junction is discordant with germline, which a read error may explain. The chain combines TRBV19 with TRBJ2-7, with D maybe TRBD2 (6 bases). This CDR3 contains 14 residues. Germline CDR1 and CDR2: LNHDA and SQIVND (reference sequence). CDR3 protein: CASSIRGSSYGQYF. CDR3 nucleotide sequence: TGTGCCAGTAGTATACGGGGGTCCTCCTACGGGCAGTACTTC.